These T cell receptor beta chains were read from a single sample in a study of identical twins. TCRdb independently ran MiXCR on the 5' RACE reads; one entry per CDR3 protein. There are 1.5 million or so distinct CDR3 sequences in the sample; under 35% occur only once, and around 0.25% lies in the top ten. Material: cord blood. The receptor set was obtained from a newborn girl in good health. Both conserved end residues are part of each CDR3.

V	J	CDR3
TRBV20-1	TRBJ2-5	CSARDWAETQYF
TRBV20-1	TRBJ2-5	CSATSGRAQETQYF
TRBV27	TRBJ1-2	CASAFGGTTLNYGYTF
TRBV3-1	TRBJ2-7	CASSQDLSSASYEQYF
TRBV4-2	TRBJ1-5	CASSHTTKGYSNQPQHF
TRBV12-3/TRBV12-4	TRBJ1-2	CASSLNRADYGYTF
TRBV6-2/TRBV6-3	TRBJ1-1	CASSGSGVRVATEAFF
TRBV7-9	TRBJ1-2	CASNLPTGNGYTF
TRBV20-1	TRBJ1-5	CSARGGVFRTKQPQHF
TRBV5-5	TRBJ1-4	CASSLRIRGEKLFF
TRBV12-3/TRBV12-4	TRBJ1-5	CASSFSGPQHF
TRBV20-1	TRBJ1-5	CSAREYSLNQPQHF
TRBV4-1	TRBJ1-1	CASSHFPGTNTEAFF
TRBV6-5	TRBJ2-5	CASSYGPIIRDRNSGQYF
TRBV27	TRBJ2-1	CASRFKAYNEQFF
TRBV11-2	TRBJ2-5	CASSLAFQETQYF
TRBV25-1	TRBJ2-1	CARAIKGQGTWEQFF
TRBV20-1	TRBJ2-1	CSAVSEVNEQFF
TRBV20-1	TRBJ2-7	CSASRAGLVFHEQYF
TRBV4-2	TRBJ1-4	CASSQVKGATNEKLFF
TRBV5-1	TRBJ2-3	CASTLVKGLPTDTQYF
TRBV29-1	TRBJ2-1	CSVASGSYNEQFF
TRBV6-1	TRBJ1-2	CATTGLSQGGYTF
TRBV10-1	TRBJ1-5	CACGQGGNQLQHF
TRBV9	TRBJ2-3	CASSVAPLSVSTDTQYF
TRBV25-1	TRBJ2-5	CASRDSPGETQYF
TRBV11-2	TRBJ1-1	CASSSGPLVNTEAFF
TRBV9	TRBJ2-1	CASSVLGTKALYEQFF
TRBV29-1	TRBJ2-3	CSAVREYTDTQYF
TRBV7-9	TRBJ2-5	CASSPAGLVSNEQYF
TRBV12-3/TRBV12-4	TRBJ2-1	CASSLEVYNEQFF
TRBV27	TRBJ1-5	CASSLIIGYSNQPQHF
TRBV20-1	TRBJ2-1	CSARLPGGTNEQFF
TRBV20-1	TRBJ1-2	CSAISRLIGAGGYTF
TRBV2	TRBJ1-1	CASSDTSTGPVNTEAFF
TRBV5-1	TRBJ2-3	CASSFSASGSTDTQYF
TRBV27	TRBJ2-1	CASSFPRAATDEQFF
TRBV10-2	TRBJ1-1	CASREVGTANTEAFF
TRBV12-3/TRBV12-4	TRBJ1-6	CASSFGQGAFSPLHF
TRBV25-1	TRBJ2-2	CASSESTSGIRTGELFF
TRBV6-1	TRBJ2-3	CASREGTSEADTQYF
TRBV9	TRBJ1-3	CASSEGIFSGNTIYF
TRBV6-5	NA	CASSYGDRVEQYF
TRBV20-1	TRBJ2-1	CSARDGTSGKSYNEQFF
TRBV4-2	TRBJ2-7	CASSQEGGDSYEQYF
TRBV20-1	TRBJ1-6	CSARSRGNSPLHF
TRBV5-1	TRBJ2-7	CASRPGGQSLYEQYF
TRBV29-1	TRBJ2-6	CSVEAGGANVLTF
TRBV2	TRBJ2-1	CASREQGGNEQFF
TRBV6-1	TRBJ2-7	CASSPSGFIAGSSYEQYF
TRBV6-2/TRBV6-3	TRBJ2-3	CASSARTDYTDTQYF
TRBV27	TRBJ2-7	CASSFTTSTYEQYF
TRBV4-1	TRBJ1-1	CASSQVPRGGLNTEAFF
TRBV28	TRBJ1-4	CASGQSSNEKLFF
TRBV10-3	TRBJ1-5	CAISEGSYQPQHF
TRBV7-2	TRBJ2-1	CASSLAGLAGQETQFF
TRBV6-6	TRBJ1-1	CASSYSPTGNTEAFF